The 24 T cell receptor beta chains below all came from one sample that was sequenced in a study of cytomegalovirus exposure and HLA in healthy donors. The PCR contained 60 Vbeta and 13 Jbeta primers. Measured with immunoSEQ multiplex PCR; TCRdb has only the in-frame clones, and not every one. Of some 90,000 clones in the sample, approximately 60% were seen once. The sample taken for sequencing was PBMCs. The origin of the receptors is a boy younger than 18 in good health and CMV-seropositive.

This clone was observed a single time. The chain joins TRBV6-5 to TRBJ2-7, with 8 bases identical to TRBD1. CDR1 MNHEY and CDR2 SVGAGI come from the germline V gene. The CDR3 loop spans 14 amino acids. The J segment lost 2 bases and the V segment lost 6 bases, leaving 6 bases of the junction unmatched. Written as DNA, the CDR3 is TGTGCCAGCAGATGGGGCAGGGGGCCCTACGAGCAGTACTTC. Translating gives CASRWGRGPYEQYF.

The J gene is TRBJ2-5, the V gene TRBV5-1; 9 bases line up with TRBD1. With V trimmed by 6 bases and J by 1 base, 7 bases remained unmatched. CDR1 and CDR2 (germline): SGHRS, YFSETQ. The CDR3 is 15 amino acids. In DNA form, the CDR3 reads TGCGCCAGCACCCCTGGACAGGGGACCCAAGAGACCCAGTACTTC. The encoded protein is CASTPGQGTQETQYF.

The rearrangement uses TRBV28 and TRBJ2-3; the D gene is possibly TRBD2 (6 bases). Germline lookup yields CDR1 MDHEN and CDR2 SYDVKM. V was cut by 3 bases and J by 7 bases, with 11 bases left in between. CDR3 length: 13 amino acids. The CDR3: CASSFRRGNTQYF. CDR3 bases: TGTGCCAGCAGTTTCCGGCGGGGTAATACGCAGTATTTT.

DNA of the CDR3: TGTGCCAGCAGTTACTCTCGGGGTCCCTACGAGCAGTACTTC. Its translation: CASSYSRGPYEQYF. The V and J genes are TRBV6-5 and TRBJ2-7; a weak D match, TRBD2 (5 bases). The CDR3 covers 14 residues. CDR1 and CDR2 (germline): MNHEY, SVGAGI. V dropped 0 bases and J dropped 2 bases, with 8 bases sitting between them.

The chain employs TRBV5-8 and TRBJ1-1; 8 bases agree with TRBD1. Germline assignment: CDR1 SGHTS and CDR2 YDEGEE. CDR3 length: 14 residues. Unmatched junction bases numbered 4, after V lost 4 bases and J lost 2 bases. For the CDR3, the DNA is TGTGCCAGCAGCAGCGGACAGGGTAACACTGAAGCTTTCTTT. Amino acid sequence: CASSSGQGNTEAFF.

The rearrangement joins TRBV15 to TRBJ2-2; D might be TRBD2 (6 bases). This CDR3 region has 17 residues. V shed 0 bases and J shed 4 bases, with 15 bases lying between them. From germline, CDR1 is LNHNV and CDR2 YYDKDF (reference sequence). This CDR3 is CATSRDRAGRGTGELFF. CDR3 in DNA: TGTGCCACCAGCAGAGACCGAGCGGGTCGAGGCACCGGGGAGCTGTTTTTT.

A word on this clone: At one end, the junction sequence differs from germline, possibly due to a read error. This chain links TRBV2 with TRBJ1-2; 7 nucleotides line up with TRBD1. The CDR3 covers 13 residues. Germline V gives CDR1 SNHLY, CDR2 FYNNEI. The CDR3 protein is CASSLDRVYDYTF. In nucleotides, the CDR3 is TGTGCCAGCAGCCTAGACAGGGTCTATGACTACACCTTC.

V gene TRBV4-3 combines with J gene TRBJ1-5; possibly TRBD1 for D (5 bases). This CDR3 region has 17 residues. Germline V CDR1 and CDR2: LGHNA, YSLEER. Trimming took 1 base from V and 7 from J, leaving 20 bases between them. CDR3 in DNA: TGCGCCAGCAGCCAAGCTTCCTTCCGGCAGGGCGGCCAGCCCCAGCATTTT. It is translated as CASSQASFRQGGQPQHF.

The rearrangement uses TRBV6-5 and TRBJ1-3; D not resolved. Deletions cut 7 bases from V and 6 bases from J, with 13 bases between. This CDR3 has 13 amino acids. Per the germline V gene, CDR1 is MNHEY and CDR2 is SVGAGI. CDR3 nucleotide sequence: TGTGCCAGCACCACAAGAGTAGCAAACACCATATATTTT. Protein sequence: CASTTRVANTIYF.

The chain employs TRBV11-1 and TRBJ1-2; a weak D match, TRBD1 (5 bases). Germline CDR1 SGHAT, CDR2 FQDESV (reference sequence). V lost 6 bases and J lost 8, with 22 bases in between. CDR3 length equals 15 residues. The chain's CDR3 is CASRPRLPGPRGYTF. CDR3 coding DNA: TGTGCCAGCAGACCCAGGCTTCCAGGGCCAAGAGGCTACACCTTC. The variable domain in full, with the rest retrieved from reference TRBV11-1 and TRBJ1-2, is EAEVAQSPRYKITEKSQAVAFWCDPISGHATLYWYRQILGQGPELLVQFQDESVVDDSQLPKDRFSAERLKGVDSTLKIQPAELGDSAMYLCASRPRLPGPRGYTFGSGTRLTVV.

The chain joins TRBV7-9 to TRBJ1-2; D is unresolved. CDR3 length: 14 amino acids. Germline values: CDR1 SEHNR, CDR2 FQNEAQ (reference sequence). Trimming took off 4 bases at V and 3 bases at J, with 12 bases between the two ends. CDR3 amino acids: CASSSISRDYGYTF. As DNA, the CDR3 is TGTGCCAGCAGCTCTATTAGTCGGGACTATGGCTACACCTTC.

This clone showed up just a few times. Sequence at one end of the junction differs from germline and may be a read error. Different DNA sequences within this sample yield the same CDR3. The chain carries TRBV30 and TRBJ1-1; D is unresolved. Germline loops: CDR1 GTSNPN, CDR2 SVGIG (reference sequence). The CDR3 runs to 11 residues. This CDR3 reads CAYRGGPEAFF. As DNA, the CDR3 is TGTGCCTACCGGGGAGGTCCTGAAGCCTTCTTT. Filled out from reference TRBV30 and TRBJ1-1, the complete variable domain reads SQTIHQWPATLVQPVGSPLSLECTVEGTSNPNLYWYRQAAGRGLQLLFYSVGIGQISSEVPQNLSASRPQDRQFILSSKKLLLSDSGFYLCAYRGGPEAFFGQGTRLTVV.

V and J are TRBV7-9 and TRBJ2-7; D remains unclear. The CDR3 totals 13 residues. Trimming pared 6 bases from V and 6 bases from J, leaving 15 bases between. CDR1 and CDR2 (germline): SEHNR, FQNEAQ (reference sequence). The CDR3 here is CASSLEQAGEQYF. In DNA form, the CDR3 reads TGTGCCAGCAGTTTGGAGCAAGCTGGCGAGCAGTACTTC.

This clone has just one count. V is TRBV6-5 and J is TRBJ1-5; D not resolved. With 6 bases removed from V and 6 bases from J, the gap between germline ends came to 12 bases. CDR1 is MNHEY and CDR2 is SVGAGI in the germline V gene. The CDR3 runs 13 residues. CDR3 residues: CASSSHRGQPQHF. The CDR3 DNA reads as TGTGCCAGCAGCTCTCACCGGGGTCAGCCCCAGCATTTT.

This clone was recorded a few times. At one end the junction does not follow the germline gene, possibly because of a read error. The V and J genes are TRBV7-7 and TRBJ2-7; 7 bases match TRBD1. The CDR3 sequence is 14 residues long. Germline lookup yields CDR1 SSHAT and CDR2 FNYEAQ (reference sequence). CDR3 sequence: CASSLGGQDYEQYF. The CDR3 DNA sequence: TGTGCTAGCAGCTTAGGGGGCCAGGACTACGAGCAGTACTTC.

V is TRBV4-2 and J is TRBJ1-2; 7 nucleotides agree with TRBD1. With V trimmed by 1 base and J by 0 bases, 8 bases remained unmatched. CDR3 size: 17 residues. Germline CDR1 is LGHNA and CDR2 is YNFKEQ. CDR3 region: CASSQAATGVANYGYTF. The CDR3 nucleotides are TGTGCCAGCAGCCAAGCAGCCACAGGGGTTGCTAACTATGGCTACACCTTC.

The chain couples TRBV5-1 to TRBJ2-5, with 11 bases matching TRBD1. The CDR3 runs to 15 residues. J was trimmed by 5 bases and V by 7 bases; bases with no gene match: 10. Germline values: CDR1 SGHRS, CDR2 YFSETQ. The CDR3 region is CASGESGTGGETQYF. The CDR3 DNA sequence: TGCGCCAGCGGGGAATCCGGGACAGGGGGTGAGACCCAGTACTTC.

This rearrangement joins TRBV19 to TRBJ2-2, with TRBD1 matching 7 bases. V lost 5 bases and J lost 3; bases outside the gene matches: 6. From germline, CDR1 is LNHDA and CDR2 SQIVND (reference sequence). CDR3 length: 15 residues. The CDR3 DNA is TGTGCCAGTAGTTCACGACAGGGCTACACCGGGGAGCTGTTTTTT. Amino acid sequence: CASSSRQGYTGELFF. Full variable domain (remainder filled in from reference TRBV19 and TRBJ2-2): DGGITQSPKYLFRKEGQNVTLSCEQNLNHDAMYWYRQDPGQGLRLIYYSQIVNDFQKGDIAEGYSVSREKKESFPLTVTSAQKNPTAFYLCASSSRQGYTGELFFGEGSRLTVL.

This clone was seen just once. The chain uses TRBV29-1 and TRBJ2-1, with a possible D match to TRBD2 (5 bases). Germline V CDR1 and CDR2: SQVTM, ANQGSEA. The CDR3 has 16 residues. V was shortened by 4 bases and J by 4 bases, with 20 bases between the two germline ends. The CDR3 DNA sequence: TGCAGCGTTGGGGGAAAAAGCGGTCGATCATACAATGAGCAGTTCTTC. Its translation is CSVGGKSGRSYNEQFF.

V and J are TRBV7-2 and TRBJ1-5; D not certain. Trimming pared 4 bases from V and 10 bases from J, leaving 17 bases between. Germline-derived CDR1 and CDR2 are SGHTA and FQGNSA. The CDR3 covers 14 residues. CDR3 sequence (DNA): TGTGCCAGCAGCTCTTACAGAACCATCCGTCCCCAGCATTTT. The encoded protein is CASSSYRTIRPQHF.

The CDR3 sequence: CASSFGQGATEAFF. The CDR3 DNA is TGTGCCAGCAGCTTCGGACAGGGGGCCACTGAAGCTTTCTTT. The chain joins TRBV7-2 to TRBJ1-1; 11 bases fit TRBD1. V dropped 3 bases and J dropped 4; count of bases not matched to a gene: 1. The CDR3 is made up of 14 amino acids. CDR1 is SGHTA and CDR2 is FQGNSA in the germline V gene.

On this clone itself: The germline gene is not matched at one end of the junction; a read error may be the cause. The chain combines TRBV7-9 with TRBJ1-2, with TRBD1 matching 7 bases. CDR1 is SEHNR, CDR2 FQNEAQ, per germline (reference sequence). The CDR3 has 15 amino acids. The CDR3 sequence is CSSSPWDRYNYGYTF. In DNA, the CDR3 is TGTTCCAGCAGCCCTTGGGACAGATATAACTATGGCTACACCTTC.

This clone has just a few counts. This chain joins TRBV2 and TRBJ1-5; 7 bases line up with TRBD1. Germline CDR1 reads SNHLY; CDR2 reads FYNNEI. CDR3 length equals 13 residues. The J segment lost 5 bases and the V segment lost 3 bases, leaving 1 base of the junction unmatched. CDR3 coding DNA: TGTGCCAGCAGTGAGCAGGGGGATCAGCCCCAGCATTTT. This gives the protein CASSEQGDQPQHF.

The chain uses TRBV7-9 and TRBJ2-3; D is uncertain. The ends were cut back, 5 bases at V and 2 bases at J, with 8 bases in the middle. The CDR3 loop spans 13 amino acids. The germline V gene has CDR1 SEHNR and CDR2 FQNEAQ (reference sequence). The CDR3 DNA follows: TGTGCCAGCAGCCCCGACAACACAGATACGCAGTATTTT. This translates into CASSPDNTDTQYF. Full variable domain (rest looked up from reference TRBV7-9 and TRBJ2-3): DTGVSQNPRHKITKRGQNVTFRCDPISEHNRLYWYRQTLGQGPEFLTYFQNEAQLEKSRLLSDRFSAERPKGSFSTLEIQRTEQGDSAMYLCASSPDNTDTQYFGPGTRLTVL.